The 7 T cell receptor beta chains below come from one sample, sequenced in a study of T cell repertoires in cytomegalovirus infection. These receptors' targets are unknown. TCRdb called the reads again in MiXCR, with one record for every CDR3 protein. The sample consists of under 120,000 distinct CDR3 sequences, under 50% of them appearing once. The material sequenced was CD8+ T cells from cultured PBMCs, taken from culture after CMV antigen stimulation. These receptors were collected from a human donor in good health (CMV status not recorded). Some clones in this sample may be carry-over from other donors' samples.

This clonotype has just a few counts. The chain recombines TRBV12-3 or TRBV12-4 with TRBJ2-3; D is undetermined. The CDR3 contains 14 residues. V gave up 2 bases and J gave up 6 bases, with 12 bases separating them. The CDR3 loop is CASSLSGPGDTQYF. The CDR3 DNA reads TGTGCCAGCAGTTTATCAGGACCCGGGGATACGCAGTATTTT.

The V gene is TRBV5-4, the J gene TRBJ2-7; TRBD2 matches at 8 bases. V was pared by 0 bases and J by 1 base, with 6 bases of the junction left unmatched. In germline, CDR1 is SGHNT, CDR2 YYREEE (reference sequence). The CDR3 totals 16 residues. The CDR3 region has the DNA TGTGCCAGCAGCTTGGTGGGCGGGGGGTCTTCCTACGAGCAGTACTTC. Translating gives CASSLVGGGSSYEQYF. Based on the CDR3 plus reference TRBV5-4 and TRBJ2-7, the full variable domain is ETGVTQSPTHLIKTRGQQVTLRCSSQSGHNTVSWYQQALGQGPQFIFQYYREEENGRGNFPPRFSGLQFPNYSSELNVNALELDDSALYLCASSLVGGGSSYEQYFGPGTRLTVT.

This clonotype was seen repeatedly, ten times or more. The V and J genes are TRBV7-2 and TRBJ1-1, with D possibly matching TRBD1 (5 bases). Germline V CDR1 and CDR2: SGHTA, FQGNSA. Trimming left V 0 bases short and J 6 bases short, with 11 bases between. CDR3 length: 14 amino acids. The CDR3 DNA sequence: TGTGCCAGCAGCTTAGCGCTCGGGGGTTCTGAAGCTTTCTTT. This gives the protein CASSLALGGSEAFF.

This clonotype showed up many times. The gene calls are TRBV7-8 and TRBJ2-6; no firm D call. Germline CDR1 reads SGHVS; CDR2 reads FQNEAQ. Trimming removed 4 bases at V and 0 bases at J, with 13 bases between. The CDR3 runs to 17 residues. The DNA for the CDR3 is TGTGCCAGCAGCTCCTCATGGAGTCCCTCTGGGGCCAACGTCCTGACTTTC. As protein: CASSSSWSPSGANVLTF.

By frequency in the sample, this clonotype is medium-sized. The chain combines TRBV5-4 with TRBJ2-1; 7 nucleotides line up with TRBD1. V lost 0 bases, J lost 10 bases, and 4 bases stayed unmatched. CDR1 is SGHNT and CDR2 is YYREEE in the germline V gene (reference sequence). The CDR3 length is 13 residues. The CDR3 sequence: CASSLDRGREQFF. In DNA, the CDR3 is TGTGCCAGCAGCTTGGACAGGGGCCGGGAGCAGTTCTTC.

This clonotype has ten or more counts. The chain's CDR3 is CASSLPGLPHEKLFF. The CDR3 DNA is TGTGCCAGCAGCTTACCTGGACTACCCCATGAAAAACTGTTTTTT. The chain recombines TRBV7-2 with TRBJ1-4; the D is unclear. With 2 bases removed from V and 6 bases from J, the gap between germline ends came to 13 bases. CDR3 length equals 15 residues. CDR1 SGHTA and CDR2 FQGNSA come from the germline V gene. Using reference TRBV7-2 and TRBJ1-4 for the parts outside the CDR3, the full variable domain is GAGVSQSPSNKVTEKGKDVELRCDPISGHTALYWYRQSLGQGLEFLIYFQGNSAPDKSGLPSDRFSAERTGGSVSTLTIQRTQQEDSAVYLCASSLPGLPHEKLFFGSGTQLSVL.

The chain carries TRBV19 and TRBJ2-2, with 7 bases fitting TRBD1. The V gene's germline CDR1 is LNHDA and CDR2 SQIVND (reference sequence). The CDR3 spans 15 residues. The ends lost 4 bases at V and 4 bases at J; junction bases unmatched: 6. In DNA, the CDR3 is TGTGCCAGTAGTAGGAGGACAGGACGCACCGGGGAGCTGTTTTTT. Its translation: CASSRRTGRTGELFF.